The rows below give T cell receptor beta chains drawn from one sample of a study of cytomegalovirus exposure and HLA in healthy donors. Here immunoSEQ multiplex PCR was the method, and the copy in TCRdb shows in-frame clones only, minus some. Of about 97,000 clones in the sample, roughly 70% were seen once. Specimen: PBMCs. The receptors shown here come from a man aged 50 to 59 in good health and CMV-seronegative. The CDR3 runs from the conserved cysteine through the conserved F or W. D genes are given only for firm matches. Size is omitted from some rows. Given values are once, few, many or a class for expanded clones.

V gene,CDR3 length,D gene,clone size,J gene,CDR3 DNA,CDR3 protein
TRBV5-1,17,NA,NA,TRBJ2-5,TGCGCCAGCAGCTTGGAGACCCGGGTCTCGTACCAAGAGACCCAGTACTTC,CASSLETRVSYQETQYF
TRBV6-1,18,TRBD1,NA,TRBJ1-4,TGTGCCAGCAGTGGCGCCGGGACAGCACCTATCGGTAATGAAAAACTGTTTTTT,CASSGAGTAPIGNEKLFF
TRBV4-3,15,TRBD1,NA,TRBJ1-1,TGCGCCAGCAGCCAAGTTAACAGGGGGTACACTGAAGCTTTCTTT,CASSQVNRGYTEAFF
TRBV28,15,TRBD1,NA,TRBJ2-7,TGTGCCAGCAGTTTATCGGGGACAGGGTCCTACGAGCAGTACTTC,CASSLSGTGSYEQYF
TRBV2,11,NA,NA,TRBJ2-5,TGTGCCAGCAGTCTTTCGGAGACCCAGTACTTC,CASSLSETQYF
TRBV28,14,NA,NA,TRBJ1-2,TGTGCCAGCAGTCAACGTGACAGTAACTATGGCTACACCTTC,CASSQRDSNYGYTF
TRBV9,14,NA,NA,TRBJ1-5,TGTGCCAGCAGCTCTCGACAGGAGAATCAGCCCCAGCATTTT,CASSSRQENQPQHF
TRBV7-2,16,TRBD2,few,TRBJ2-3,TGTGCCAGCAGCTTAGGGGTAGCGGGAGCGGAAGATACGCAGTATTTT,CASSLGVAGAEDTQYF
TRBV5-1,14,NA,once,TRBJ2-7,TGCGCCAGCAGCTCCCTACAGGGCTCCTACGAGCAGTACTTC,CASSSLQGSYEQYF
TRBV7-9,15,TRBD1,NA,TRBJ2-2,TGTTCCAGCAGCCCTCCGGGACAGTCTCGGGGGGAGCTGTTTTTT,CSSSPPGQSRGELFF
TRBV14,13,NA,few,TRBJ2-5,TGTGCCAGCAGCCCCCGGTACCAAGAGACCCAGTACTTC,CASSPRYQETQYF
TRBV7-3,21,TRBD2,few,TRBJ2-5,TGTGCCAGCAGCTCCTACTACTTAGGGACTAGCGGACTTCAGAAGGGGGAGACCCAGTACTTC,CASSSYYLGTSGLQKGETQYF
TRBV30,11,TRBD1,NA,TRBJ1-4,TGTGCCTGGAGCCGGGACAGAAAACTGTTTTTT,CAWSRDRKLFF
TRBV7-3,19,TRBD1,few,TRBJ2-3,TGTGCCAGCAGCTTAACTGGGGGGAGGACAGGGTCAGGAACAGATACGCAGTATTTT,CASSLTGGRTGSGTDTQYF
TRBV29-1,13,TRBD1,once,TRBJ1-1,TGCAGCGTTGGACAGGGGGTGAACACTGAAGCTTTCTTT,CSVGQGVNTEAFF
TRBV5-4,12,TRBD2,NA,TRBJ2-5,TGTGCCAGCACCGGGGAGGGGCAGACCCAGTACTTC,CASTGEGQTQYF
TRBV27,15,TRBD2,NA,TRBJ2-7,TGTGCCAGCAGTTTACGGACTAGCGGTTCCTACGAGCAGTACTTC,CASSLRTSGSYEQYF
TRBV7-8,15,TRBD2,NA,TRBJ2-2,TGTGCCTCTTATTTAGCGGGGACGAACACCGGGGAGCTGTTTTTT,CASYLAGTNTGELFF
TRBV15,15,NA,once,TRBJ2-5,TGTGCCACCAGCAGAGATCTCGGACAGCAAGAGACCCAGTACTTC,CATSRDLGQQETQYF
TRBV4-2,15,TRBD2,NA,TRBJ2-2,TGTGCCAGCAGCAATAGCGGGAGGGGCACCGGGGAGCTGTTTTTT,CASSNSGRGTGELFF